These 5 T cell receptor beta chains share one sample of origin, sequenced in a study of T-cell reconstitution after alpha-beta-depleted transplantation in children. Unique molecular identifiers were used to barcode this TCRbeta library. TCRdb recomputed calls from the PCR reads with MiXCR, one row per CDR3 protein. The data hold 100,000 or so distinct CDR3 sequences, with around a quarter observed a single time. Here the sequenced sample was PBMCs, taken before TCRalphabeta/CD19-depleted stem cell transplant. The receptors stem from a boy aged 2 to 10 with acute lymphoblastic leukemia, due to receive a stem cell transplant.

V and J are TRBV7-9 and TRBJ2-3, with 11 bases fitting TRBD1. The ends lost 5 bases at V and 3 bases at J; junction bases unmatched: 7. Per the germline V gene, CDR1 is SEHNR and CDR2 is FQNEAQ (reference sequence). The CDR3 totals 16 residues. The CDR3 sequence: CASSLGQGASTDTQYF. CDR3 coding DNA: TGTGCCAGCAGCCTTGGACAGGGGGCGAGTACAGATACGCAGTATTTT.

The chain combines TRBV20-1 with TRBJ1-1, with D possibly being TRBD1 (5 bases). The germline V gene has CDR1 DFQATT and CDR2 SNEGSKA (reference sequence). The CDR3 is 13 residues long. The CDR3: CVAPYKTTDEAFF. The CDR3 nucleotides read TGCGTAGCCCCATACAAAACGACAGACGAAGCTTTCTTT.

The sample holds a few counts of this clonotype. The V call is TRBV5-1, the J call TRBJ2-6; D remains unclear. Deletions cut 4 bases from V and 5 bases from J, with 16 bases between. The CDR3 sequence is 16 residues long. Germline lookup yields CDR1 SGHRS and CDR2 YFSETQ. This CDR3 is CASSPEFQVRANVLTF. The CDR3 region has the DNA TGCGCCAGCAGCCCAGAGTTCCAAGTCAGGGCCAACGTCCTGACTTTC. Supplemented by reference TRBV5-1 and TRBJ2-6, the full variable domain reads KAGVTQTPRYLIKTRGQQVTLSCSPISGHRSVSWYQQTPGQGLQFLFEYFSETQRNKGNFPGRFSGRQFSNSRSEMNVSTLELGDSALYLCASSPEFQVRANVLTFGAGSRLTVL.

A few counts support this clonotype. This chain links TRBV20-1 with TRBJ2-3, with D hard to call. This CDR3 spans 18 amino acids. CDR1 is DFQATT, CDR2 SNEGSKA, per germline (reference sequence). V shed 2 bases and J shed 0 bases, with 21 bases lying between them. CDR3: CSARSFADPSPSTDTQYF. Here the CDR3 DNA reads TGCAGTGCTAGAAGCTTCGCGGACCCTAGTCCTAGCACAGATACGCAGTATTTT.

V is TRBV2 and J is TRBJ1-6, with 7 bases that match TRBD1. CDR1 is SNHLY and CDR2 is FYNNEI in the germline V gene. This CDR3 is built from 15 residues. Trimming at V came to 8 bases and at J to 11 bases, leaving 15 bases not matched to a gene. The CDR3 bases are TGTGCCAGCTGCTTTATGACAGGGAAATATGCACCCCTCCACTTT. Translated: CASCFMTGKYAPLHF.